This TCR beta chain is drawn from a study of PD-L1 blockade in urothelial cancer. Whole-study context: The study recovered a median of about 140,000 T cells per blood sample.

Time point specified: peripheral blood 6 weeks after treatment start. Locally advanced or metastatic urothelial carcinoma was diagnosed in the patients. The CDR3 spans 13 residues. Trimming cost V 0 bases and J 6 bases, with 9 bases left between them. Germline V gives CDR1 SGHDN, CDR2 FVKESK. Using immunoSEQ multiplex PCR, the repertoire was profiled, and TCRdb retains in-frame clones only, with some absent. The sample carries approximately 79,000 clones, 75% to 95% recorded once. The receptor comes from a woman older than 75 with urothelial cancer. The sample consisted of PBMCs, taken around atezolizumab (anti-PD-L1) treatment. The J gene is TRBJ2-7, the V gene TRBV14; no firm D call. The CDR3 spells CASSQESAREQYF. CDR3 nucleotides: TGTGCCAGCAGCCAAGAGAGCGCCCGCGAGCAGTACTTC.